The 18 T cell receptor beta chains listed next were all sequenced from one sample in a study of CXCR3-negative and CXCR3-positive naive CD8 T cells. The method, 5' RACE with UMI labels, was used to prepare the TRB cDNA libraries. TCRdb derives one entry per CDR3 protein from the 5' RACE reads, leaving out DNA. The sample's table shows under 75,000 distinct CDR3 sequences. Source material: naive CXCR3- CD8+ T cells from blood. The subset: CD45RO-CCR7+CD27+CD95- naive CD8+ T cells lacking CXCR3 (TNR3-). The receptors were gathered from a human donor in good health. Some clones in this sample may be carry-over from other donors' samples.

V and J are TRBV20-1 and TRBJ1-1; absent DNA, TCRdb's TRBD1 call cannot be checked. Looked up from germline, CDR1 is DFQATT and CDR2 is SNEGSKA (reference sequence). The CDR3 has 15 residues. CDR3 in amino acids: CSAEGVSKGAPEAFF.

The chain uses TRBV27 and TRBJ2-2. CDR3 length: 12 residues. Germline CDR1 and CDR2: MNHEY and SMNVEV (reference sequence). The CDR3 sequence: CASSFLAGELFF.

The rearrangement links TRBV6-4 to TRBJ2-1; with no DNA, the TCRdb D assignment of TRBD2 cannot be verified. Germline loops: CDR1 MRHNA, CDR2 SNTAGT. The CDR3 is 14 amino acids. CDR3 loop: CASSEIGGAGEQFF.

V gene TRBV7-2 combines with J gene TRBJ1-5; the TRBD1 assignment by TCRdb is unverifiable without DNA. The germline V gene has CDR1 SGHTA and CDR2 FQGNSA. The CDR3 is 15 residues long. The CDR3 spells CASSLVSQGDQPQHF.

The chain is built from TRBV20-1 and TRBJ2-3; the TRBD2 assignment by TCRdb is unverifiable without DNA. The CDR3 is made up of 16 amino acids. The germline V gene encodes CDR1 DFQATT and CDR2 SNEGSKA (reference sequence). CDR3 sequence: CSARPLAGGLADTQYF.

CDR3 protein: CASSTIPGDEQFF. J is TRBJ2-1 and V is TRBV7-3; TCRdb designates TRBD1, a call that cannot be tested without DNA. Germline values: CDR1 SGHTA, CDR2 FQGTGA. CDR3 length: 13 residues.

The rearrangement joins TRBV7-2 to TRBJ1-5. This CDR3 has 15 amino acids. Germline CDR1 and CDR2: SGHTA and FQGNSA. CDR3 in amino acids: CASSLIPDSNQPQHF.

CDR3 sequence reads: CSVERLAGEKYF. The V and J genes are TRBV29-1 and TRBJ2-7; without DNA, the TCRdb call of TRBD2 cannot be checked. Per the germline V gene, CDR1 is SQVTM and CDR2 is ANQGSEA. The length of the CDR3 is 12 residues.

The chain joins TRBV12-3 or TRBV12-4 to TRBJ2-7; TCRdb gives TRBD1 as the D gene, but with no DNA this cannot be confirmed. CDR3 length: 12 residues. CDR3: CASSPTGTEQYF.

The CDR3 reads CSARASGAVNTEAFF. V is TRBV20-1 and J is TRBJ1-1; TCRdb's D gene call, TRBD1, goes unchecked for lack of DNA. CDR1 and CDR2 (germline): DFQATT, SNEGSKA (reference sequence). This CDR3 contains 15 residues.

The chain links TRBV14 to TRBJ2-5; TCRdb indicates TRBD1, and absent DNA this call remains unverified. The CDR3 length is 15 residues. Per the germline V gene, CDR1 is SGHDN and CDR2 is FVKESK. CDR3 loop: CASSQRRRTEETQYF.

The chain links TRBV19 to TRBJ2-7; TCRdb proposes TRBD2, but this gene call is untestable without DNA. The CDR3 contains 16 residues. Germline V lookup: CDR1 LNHDA, CDR2 SQIVND (reference sequence). CDR3 protein: CASSTGLAGDSYEQYF.

The chain joins TRBV15 to TRBJ2-5; without DNA, the TCRdb call of TRBD2 cannot be checked. Germline CDR1 LNHNV, CDR2 YYDKDF (reference sequence). This CDR3 comprises 15 residues. CDR3 residues: CATSRDLEGSETQYF. The full variable domain, in which reference TRBV15 and TRBJ2-5 provide the parts outside the CDR3, is DAMVIQNPRYQVTQFGKPVTLSCSQTLNHNVMYWYQQKSSQAPKLLFHYYDKDFNNEADTPDNFQSRRPNTSFCFLDIRSPGLGDTAMYLCATSRDLEGSETQYFGPGTRLLVL.

The CDR3 here is CASSSNMRGGAGETQYF. The chain is built from TRBV3-1 and TRBJ2-5; TCRdb designates TRBD1, a call that cannot be tested without DNA. The CDR3 extends over 17 amino acids. Germline CDR1 reads LGHDT; CDR2 reads YNNKEL (reference sequence).

V and J are TRBV20-1 and TRBJ2-7; absent DNA, TCRdb's TRBD1 call cannot be checked. The length of the CDR3 is 16 residues. CDR1 and CDR2 from the germline V gene are DFQATT and SNEGSKA (reference sequence). CDR3 in amino acids: CSAYSPDRGVGYEQYF.

The rearrangement joins TRBV29-1 to TRBJ2-7; TCRdb's D gene call, TRBD1, goes unchecked for lack of DNA. Germline CDR1 and CDR2: SQVTM and ANQGSEA. The CDR3 is made up of 13 amino acids. CDR3 residues: CSVERQGSYEQYF.

The genes are TRBV29-1 and TRBJ2-1; no DNA is available, so the TRBD1 call from TCRdb remains unchecked. Germline lookup yields CDR1 SQVTM and CDR2 ANQGSEA. The CDR3 length is 14 residues. CDR3 protein: CSVEDRQGDNEQFF.

The V call is TRBV27, the J call TRBJ2-1; TCRdb's assignment of TRBD2 cannot be checked, as there is no DNA. CDR3 length equals 14 residues. Per germline, CDR1 MNHEY and CDR2 SMNVEV (reference sequence). The CDR3: CASTLTAGFNEQFF.